This TCR beta chain was found in a study of healthy donors' naive CD4 and CD8 T cells. On the study more broadly: For TCR alpha, new primers spanned all functional IMGT alpha genes.

This clonotype has a single count. What it binds is not known. Starting from around 470 ng of total RNA, TCR libraries were made with linear amplification. TCRdb re-analysed the reads in MiXCR, keeping a single row per CDR3 protein. Of 200,000 or so distinct CDR3 sequences in the sample, around 80% were seen once. CD4+CD8-CD45RO-CD45RA+ cells were naive CD4+; CD8+CD4-CD45RA+CD27bright cells were naive CD8+. The CDR3 contains 15 residues. J lost 3 bases, V lost 4 bases, and 5 bases had no gene match. Germline V gene data show CDR1 as LNHDA and CDR2 as SQIVND (reference sequence). The study's findings and limits: Most V and J genes were reportedly biased between naive CD4+ and CD8+ cells.

The genes are TRBV19 and TRBJ2-1, with 8 bases fitting TRBD1. The material sequenced was naive CD4+ and CD8+ T cells sorted from blood, pooled from several donors. This clonotype was obtained from a pool of human donors in good health; the sample pools cells from several healthy donors. CDR3 coding DNA: TGTGCCAGTAGTACCGGGACAGGTGTCTACAATGAGCAGTTCTTC. This sequence encodes CASSTGTGVYNEQFF. Drawing the rest from reference TRBV19 and TRBJ2-1, the complete variable domain is DGGITQSPKYLFRKEGQNVTLSCEQNLNHDAMYWYRQDPGQGLRLIYYSQIVNDFQKGDIAEGYSVSREKKESFPLTVTSAQKNPTAFYLCASSTGTGVYNEQFFGPGTRLTVL.